This passage covers 9 T cell receptor beta chains from one sample sequenced in a study of T cells in severe cutaneous drug reactions. The iRepertoire multiplex PCR system with TCR subtype-specific primers built both bulk and single-cell libraries. From its re-call of the multiplex PCR reads, TCRdb lists each CDR3 protein once, without DNA. This table lists under 5,000 distinct CDR3 sequences. Carbamazepine had induced Stevens-Johnson syndrome or toxic epidermal necrolysis in the sequenced donors. Sequencing was carried out using PBMCs. These receptors originate from a human donor with Stevens-Johnson syndrome, a severe cutaneous drug reaction.

The V gene is TRBV7-2, the J gene TRBJ2-5; as DNA is missing, the TRBD2 call by TCRdb cannot be tested. Germline CDR1 SGHTA, CDR2 FQGNSA. The CDR3 has 14 amino acids. The CDR3 here is CASSLLAGRETQYF.

This chain joins TRBV7-9 and TRBJ2-1; TCRdb gives TRBD1 as the D gene, but with no DNA this cannot be confirmed. CDR3 size: 15 residues. Germline V gene sequence: CDR1 SEHNR, CDR2 FQNEAQ (reference sequence). The CDR3 region is CASSFGGGTGGEQFF.

The rearrangement uses TRBV2 and TRBJ1-1; TCRdb lists TRBD1, though no DNA is available to test this call. The germline CDR1 and CDR2 sequences are SNHLY and FYNNEI. The CDR3 covers 14 residues. The CDR3 sequence: CASGSGHPGTEAFF. The full variable domain, in which reference TRBV2 and TRBJ1-1 provide the parts outside the CDR3, is EPEVTQTPSHQVTQMGQEVILRCVPISNHLYFYWYRQILGQKVEFLVSFYNNEISEKSEIFDDQFSVERPDGSNFTLKIRSTKLEDSAMYFCASGSGHPGTEAFFGQGTRLTVV.

The V call is TRBV6-5, the J call TRBJ2-5; TCRdb designates TRBD1, a call that cannot be tested without DNA. Germline-derived CDR1 and CDR2 are MNHEY and SVGAGI. There are 17 residues in the CDR3. CDR3 sequence: CASSYQLPGQGEETQYF.

Frequency places this clonotype as medium-sized. The V call is TRBV7-6, the J call TRBJ2-7; absent DNA, TCRdb's TRBD1 call cannot be checked. CDR3 length: 14 amino acids. Looked up from germline, CDR1 is SGHVS and CDR2 is FNYEAQ. CDR3 in amino acids: CASSPPGGRYEQYF.

The rearrangement links TRBV7-6 to TRBJ2-3; TCRdb gives TRBD2 as the D gene, but with no DNA this cannot be confirmed. The CDR3 has 18 residues. Germline-derived CDR1 and CDR2 are SGHVS and FNYEAQ. CDR3 region: CASSLGVAGGLSTDTQYF.

V usage is TRBV7-2 and J usage is TRBJ2-7; TCRdb picks TRBD2, but there is no DNA to check that call. The CDR3 extends over 16 amino acids. CDR1 and CDR2 (germline): SGHTA, FQGNSA. CDR3 sequence reads: CASSIGLAGGSYEQYF.

The chain uses TRBV6-4 and TRBJ2-5; no DNA is available, so the TRBD1 call from TCRdb remains unchecked. The CDR3 has 15 residues. Germline V gene data show CDR1 as MRHNA and CDR2 as SNTAGT. Here the CDR3 reads CASSEKPGQQETQYF.

The genes are TRBV20-1 and TRBJ2-5; TCRdb proposes TRBD1, but this gene call is untestable without DNA. Germline V CDR1 and CDR2: DFQATT, SNEGSKA (reference sequence). CDR3 length equals 14 residues. The CDR3 region is CSARRGGNQETQYF.